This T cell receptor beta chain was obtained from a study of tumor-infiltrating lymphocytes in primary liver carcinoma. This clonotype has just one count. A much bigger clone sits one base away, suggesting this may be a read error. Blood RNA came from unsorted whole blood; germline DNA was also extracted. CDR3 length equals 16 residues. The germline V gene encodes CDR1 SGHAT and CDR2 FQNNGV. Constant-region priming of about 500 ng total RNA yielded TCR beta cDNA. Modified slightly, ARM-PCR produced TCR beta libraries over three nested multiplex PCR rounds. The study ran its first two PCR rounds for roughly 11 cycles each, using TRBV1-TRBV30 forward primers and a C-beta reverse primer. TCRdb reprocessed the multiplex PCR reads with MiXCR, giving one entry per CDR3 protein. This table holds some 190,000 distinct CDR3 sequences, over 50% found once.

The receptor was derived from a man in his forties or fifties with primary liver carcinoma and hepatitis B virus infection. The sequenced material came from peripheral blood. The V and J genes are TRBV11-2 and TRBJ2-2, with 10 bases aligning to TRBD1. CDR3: CASSWGQGLNTVELFF. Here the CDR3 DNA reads TGTGCCAGCAGCTGGGGACAGGGGTTGAACACCGTGGAGCTGTTTTTT.